This T cell receptor beta chain was retrieved from a study of naive and memory T cell subsets. The V gene lost 2 bases and the J gene lost 1 base, with 9 bases spanning the gap. CDR3 size: 15 residues. Germline loops: CDR1 SGHRS, CDR2 YFSETQ. The beta constant-region primer was an equimolar mix of two oligonucleotides covering TRBC1 and TRBC2. TCRdb passed the UMI-ligation and nested PCR reads through MiXCR, listing each CDR3 protein once. The data show 140,000 to 150,000 distinct CDR3 sequences, about 15% seen once. Four subsets defined by CD45RA and CD27 were sorted after CD3, CD4, CD8 and live/dead staining. Study-wide points: Gini index rose across naive, CM, EM and EMRA in CD4 and CD8.

Turning to this clonotype: Its target is unknown.

The sample was naive CD4+ T cells from blood. The gene calls are TRBV5-1 and TRBJ2-2; TRBD2 might be the D (5 bases). This TCR came from a human donor in good health. Here the CDR3 DNA reads TGCGCCAGCAGCTTAACCGGGAAGAACACCGGGGAGCTGTTTTTT. Its translation is CASSLTGKNTGELFF.